Listed below are T cell receptor beta chains from one sample, sequenced in a study of T cells in Graves' hyperthyroidism and ophthalmopathy. TCRdb reprocessed the multiplex PCR reads with MiXCR, giving one entry per CDR3 protein. This sample yields some 270,000 distinct CDR3 sequences, of which around 13% are seen a single time; 7.9% belongs to the top ten. The sample was blood. Every receptor here comes from a woman in her forties with Graves' hyperthyroidism. Each CDR3 is given with its conserved first and last residue. The D gene is left open where the match is weak. A row's size may be missing; if present it is once, few, many or a size class.

TRBJ1-1 | many | - | TRBV2 | CASILAMNTEAFF | -
TRBJ1-4 | many | TRBD1 | TRBV20-1 | CSARDPRQGGEKLFF | TGCAGTGCTAGAGACCCGCGACAGGGGGGCGAAAAACTGTTTTTT
TRBJ2-3 | many | - | TRBV7-3 | CASSLTVRDTQYF | TGTGCCAGCAGCTTAACGGTCCGGGATACGCAGTATTTT
TRBJ2-5 | many | - | TRBV29-1 | CSVGEETQYF | TGCAGCGTTGGCGAAGAGACCCAGTACTTC
TRBJ2-7 | - | - | TRBV6-1 | CASRRNTDYEQYF | TGTGCCAGCAGAAGAAATACGGACTACGAGCAGTACTTC
TRBJ1-6 | - | - | TRBV18 | CASSPLGTDNSPLHF | TGTGCCAGCTCACCACTGGGGACGGATAATTCACCCCTCCACTTT
TRBJ1-3 | - | TRBD1 | TRBV6-1 | CASSDTGQVDTIYF | TGTGCCAGCAGTGATACAGGACAGGTAGACACCATATATTTT
TRBJ2-1 | - | TRBD2 | TRBV6-2/TRBV6-3 | CASRSSGERNEQFF | TGTGCCAGCAGATCTAGCGGAGAACGCAATGAGCAGTTCTTC
TRBJ1-1 | many | TRBD1 | TRBV13 | CASSLEQGADTEAFF | TGTGCCAGCAGCCTCGAACAGGGGGCGGACACTGAAGCTTTCTTT
TRBJ1-2 | many | - | TRBV11-1 | CASSPGFVLGYTF | TGTGCCAGCAGCCCGGGCTTTGTACTGGGCTACACCTTC
TRBJ1-5 | many | - | TRBV3-1 | CASSPGPGPQHF | TGTGCCAGCAGCCCGGGCCCAGGTCCCCAGCATTTT
TRBJ2-5 | - | - | TRBV20-1 | CSARDKDILQETQYF | TGCAGTGCTAGAGATAAAGATATTTTACAAGAGACCCAGTACTTC
TRBJ1-3 | many | - | TRBV7-8 | CASRDSSGNTIYF | TGTGCCAGCAGGGATAGCTCTGGAAACACCATATATTTT
TRBJ2-3 | many | TRBD2 | TRBV28 | CASIQAGGPDTQYF | TGTGCCAGCATTCAAGCGGGAGGGCCAGATACGCAGTATTTT
TRBJ2-3 | few | - | TRBV5-1 | CASSQGGSPDTQYF | TGCGCCAGCAGCCAAGGGGGTAGCCCAGATACGCAGTATTTT
TRBJ2-5 | - | - | TRBV11-2 | CASSLVGGPLQETQYF | TGTGCCAGCAGCTTAGTCGGGGGCCCCCTCCAAGAGACCCAGTACTTC
TRBJ2-1 | many | TRBD2 | TRBV6-5 | CASSYSRAGGRLNEQFF | TGTGCCAGCAGTTACTCTCGAGCGGGAGGCCGCCTTAATGAGCAGTTCTTC
TRBJ1-1 | many | - | TRBV18 | CASSPSPGRETEAFF | TGTGCCAGCTCACCTTCTCCTGGGAGGGAGACTGAAGCTTTCTTT
TRBJ2-1 | many | TRBD1 | TRBV12-3/TRBV12-4 | CASSLGPGGQGDYSSSYNEQFF | TGTGCCAGCAGTTTGGGACCAGGGGGACAGGGGGACTATTCCAGCTCCTACAATGAGCAGTTCTTC
TRBJ1-6 | many | - | TRBV3-1 | CASSQGGLGVRSPLHF | TGTGCCAGCAGCCAAGGAGGTCTGGGGGTTCGTTCACCCCTCCACTTT
TRBJ1-5 | many | TRBD1 | TRBV28 | CASSQGVYNQPQHF | TGTGCCAGCAGTCAGGGGGTGTACAATCAGCCCCAGCATTTT
TRBJ2-5 | many | TRBD2 | TRBV2 | CASSDKTSIKTQYF | TGTGCCAGCAGTGACAAGACTAGCATAAAGACCCAGTACTTC
TRBJ1-1 | - | TRBD1 | TRBV2 | CASSTSRGYTEAFF | TGTGCCAGCAGCACCTCCAGGGGGTACACTGAGGCTTTCTTT
TRBJ1-2 | few | - | TRBV5-1 | CASSLERGRVGGYTF | TGCGCCAGCAGCTTGGAGCGGGGGCGCGTTGGTGGCTACACCTTC
TRBJ1-3 | few | - | TRBV29-1 | CSVELPLSGNTIYF | TGCAGCGTTGAGCTCCCCCTCTCTGGAAACACCATATATTTT
TRBJ1-1 | many | - | TRBV4-2 | CASSPVERDRSTEAFF | TGTGCCAGCAGCCCTGTAGAAAGGGATCGAAGCACTGAAGCTTTCTTT
TRBJ2-7 | many | TRBD2 | TRBV6-1 | CASSLTRLAGLYEQYF | TGTGCCAGCAGTTTGACGCGACTAGCGGGACTCTACGAGCAGTACTTC
TRBJ2-3 | - | TRBD2 | TRBV6-2/TRBV6-3 | CASSPWTSGETDTQYF | TGTGCCAGCAGCCCCTGGACTAGCGGGGAAACAGATACGCAGTATTTT
TRBJ1-1 | few | - | TRBV27 | CASSPTLYTEAFF | TGTGCCAGCAGTCCCACACTTTACACTGAAGCTTTCTTT
TRBJ2-5 | - | - | TRBV7-6 | CASSPSPPLGNGETQYF | TGTGCCAGCAGCCCCTCTCCCCCCCTCGGGAATGGAGAGACCCAGTACTTC
TRBJ2-7 | - | - | TRBV12-3/TRBV12-4 | CASSERAASGYEQYF | TGTGCCAGCAGTGAAAGGGCCGCTTCAGGTTACGAGCAGTACTTC
TRBJ2-1 | many | - | TRBV6-2/TRBV6-3 | CAIPSGTPGNNEQFF | TGTGCCATCCCCTCCGGGACCCCTGGCAACAATGAGCAGTTCTTC